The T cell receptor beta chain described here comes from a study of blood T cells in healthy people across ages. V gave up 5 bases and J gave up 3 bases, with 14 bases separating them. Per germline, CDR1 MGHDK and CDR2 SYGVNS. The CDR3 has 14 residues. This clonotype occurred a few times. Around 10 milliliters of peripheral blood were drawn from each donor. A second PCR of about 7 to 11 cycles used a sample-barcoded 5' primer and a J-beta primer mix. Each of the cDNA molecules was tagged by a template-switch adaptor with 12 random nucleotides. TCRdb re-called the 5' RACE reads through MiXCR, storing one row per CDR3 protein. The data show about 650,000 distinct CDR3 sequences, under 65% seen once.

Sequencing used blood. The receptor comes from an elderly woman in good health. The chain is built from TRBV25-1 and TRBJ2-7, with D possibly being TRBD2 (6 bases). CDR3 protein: CASSPGDSIYEQYF. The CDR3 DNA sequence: TGTGCCAGCAGTCCCGGGGACTCCATCTACGAGCAGTACTTC.